This TCR beta chain was obtained from a study of blood T cell repertoires in COVID-19. Study details: COVID-19 samples collected from the United States, Italy and Spain covered acute and convalescent phases. T cells, B-cell-depleted T cells, or PBMCs supplied cDNA or gDNA.

Authors' data handling: Amplification of reference gene primers was used by the study to estimate nucleated cell counts. The repertoire was sequenced with immunoSEQ multiplex PCR; TCRdb's copy has only in-frame clones and lacks some. V, J and clone size were drawn from that table, and D and trimming were deduced from the DNA. The sample includes 200,000 to 250,000 clones, around 87% of them seen just once. The sequence was collected from a man in his fifties or sixties with acute or convalescent COVID-19. Sequenced input: peripheral blood.

The DNA of the CDR3 is TGTGCCAGCAGCTTAGGGGCCGGGATGAACACTGAAGCTTTCTTT. Protein sequence: CASSLGAGMNTEAFF. This sequence joins TRBV7-9 and TRBJ1-1; D is ambiguous. CDR3 length: 15 residues. Trimming took 1 base from V and 0 from J, leaving 9 bases between them. The germline V gene has CDR1 SEHNR and CDR2 FQNEAQ (reference sequence).